Listed below are T cell receptor beta chains from one sample, sequenced in a study of graft-versus-host responses after intestinal transplantation. Their specific antigens are unknown. Data came from immunoSEQ multiplex PCR; TCRdb stores just in-frame clones and leaves some out. The table shows 55,000 to 85,000 clones, with approximately 88% occurring only once. Sequenced here: unstimulated CD8+ T cells sorted from spleen or lymph node cells, sampled before intestinal transplant. The receptors derive from a human donor who received an intestinal transplant. Each CDR3 is given with its conserved first and last residue. The D gene is left open where the match is weak. Clone sizes are given selectively: once, few, many, or a class where the clone is expanded.

j_call	v_call	clone_size	d_call	cdr3_nt	cdr3_aa
TRBJ1-5	TRBV2	NA	TRBD1	TGTGCCAGCAGTGAAGCCGGGACAGGGGGGGATCAGCCCCAGCATTTT	CASSEAGTGGDQPQHF
TRBJ2-7	TRBV9	NA	NA	TGTGCCAGCAGCGTAGGAGCGGGTAGCTCCTACGAGCAGTACTTC	CASSVGAGSSYEQYF
TRBJ2-6	TRBV28	NA	NA	TGTGCCAGCAGTTTACGCCGGCAGGGCCTCTCTGGGGCCAACGTCCTGACTTTC	CASSLRRQGLSGANVLTF
TRBJ1-1	TRBV2	NA	NA	TGTGCCAGACCCTCCCCGGGTTCAATCTCTGAAGCTTTCTTT	CARPSPGSISEAFF
TRBJ2-7	TRBV7-9	NA	NA	TGTGCCAGCAGAGCTAAACAGGGGGGGGAGCAGTACTTC	CASRAKQGGEQYF
TRBJ2-7	TRBV4-2	NA	TRBD1	TGTGCCAGCAGCGCCCGACAGGGTCCCTACGAGCAGTACTTC	CASSARQGPYEQYF
TRBJ2-2	TRBV4-2	NA	NA	TGTGCCAGCAGCCAAGATCGGGCCGGGGAGCTGTTTTTT	CASSQDRAGELFF
TRBJ2-1	TRBV5-4	NA	NA	TGTGCCAGCAGCTCGGACCTCGGGGATGAGCAGTTCTTC	CASSSDLGDEQFF
TRBJ2-2	TRBV28	once	NA	TGTGCCAGCAGTTTAAGGGGGGGGTCGAACACCGGGGAGCTGTTTTTT	CASSLRGGSNTGELFF
TRBJ2-3	TRBV21-1	NA	NA	TGTGCCAGCAGCCCCCTGGGGCCCGATACGCAGTATTTT	CASSPLGPDTQYF
TRBJ2-2	TRBV6-1	few	TRBD2	TGTGCCAGCGTTGGAGGCGGGAGGGCCTCCGGGGAGCTGTTTTTT	CASVGGGRASGELFF
TRBJ2-2	TRBV4-1	few	TRBD2	TGCGCCAGCAGCCAAGCGCCTAGCGGGAATGGGGGTCTTAAAGCCGGGGAGCTGTTTTTT	CASSQAPSGNGGLKAGELFF
TRBJ2-2	TRBV27	NA	TRBD2	TGTGCCAGCAGTTCCCGGCGGGAGGACCACACCGGGGAGCTGTTTTTT	CASSSRREDHTGELFF
TRBJ2-7	TRBV6-5	NA	TRBD2	TGTGCCAGCAGTTCTAATAGCGGGGGTTTGTACGAGCAGTACTTC	CASSSNSGGLYEQYF
TRBJ2-7	TRBV28	NA	TRBD1	TGTGCCAGCAGTTCCATATCCGAGGGACAGTCCTACGAGCAGTACTTC	CASSSISEGQSYEQYF
TRBJ1-5	TRBV10-3	NA	TRBD1	TGTGCCATCAGTGAGTCGAGGGGGCCTCCCCAGCATTTT	CAISESRGPPQHF
TRBJ2-7	TRBV27	NA	NA	TGTGCCAGCAGTTTATCCCCTGCCTACGAGCAGTACTTC	CASSLSPAYEQYF
TRBJ2-7	TRBV15	NA	TRBD1	TGTGCCACCAGCAGACGGGACAGGGTCTTGGACGAGCAGTACTTC	CATSRRDRVLDEQYF
TRBJ2-7	TRBV27	NA	NA	TGTGCCAGCAGTTCCGTAGCGGTAACCTCCTACGAGCAGTACTTC	CASSSVAVTSYEQYF
TRBJ2-1	TRBV2	NA	NA	TGTGCCAGCAGTGAGGTCGGTAGCGGATCCTACAATGAGCAGTTCTTC	CASSEVGSGSYNEQFF